What follows are 21 T cell receptor beta chains derived from one specimen sequenced in a study of shared clonotypes between healthy human individuals. Data came from immunoSEQ multiplex PCR; TCRdb stores just in-frame clones and leaves some out. The sample has some 2,400,000 clones; more than 90% are singletons. Source material: naive CD4+ T cells sorted from blood. The subset denotes: CD45RA+ positively selected. The source is a man in his late teens or twenties in good health.

The chain links TRBV5-1 to TRBJ2-5; no reliable D call. Trimming left V 0 bases short and J 1 base short, with 10 bases between. The length of the CDR3 is 15 residues. CDR1 is SGHRS, CDR2 YFSETQ, per germline. The CDR3, as DNA: TGCGCCAGCAGCTTGGGGGCAGTTTTCCAAGAGACCCAGTACTTC. Its translation is CASSLGAVFQETQYF. The variable domain in full, with the rest retrieved from reference TRBV5-1 and TRBJ2-5, is KAGVTQTPRYLIKTRGQQVTLSCSPISGHRSVSWYQQTPGQGLQFLFEYFSETQRNKGNFPGRFSGRQFSNSRSEMNVSTLELGDSALYLCASSLGAVFQETQYFGPGTRLLVL.

Comment on this clone: Different DNA sequences within this sample yield the same CDR3. This chain links TRBV5-4 with TRBJ2-1; D is unclear. The CDR3 covers 11 residues. Germline CDR1 reads SGHNT; CDR2 reads YYREEE (reference sequence). V was cut by 0 bases and J by 5 bases, with 0 bases left in between. The DNA for the CDR3 is TGTGCCAGCAGCTTGGACAATGAGCAGTTCTTC. This translates into CASSLDNEQFF.

A few counts support this clone. The V and J genes are TRBV7-2 and TRBJ1-2; D remains ambiguous. The CDR3 contains 15 residues. The germline gives CDR1 SGHTA, CDR2 FQGNSA. V was clipped by 4 bases and J by 4 bases, with 16 bases between them. The DNA of the CDR3 is TGTGCCAGCAGCTGGTCGGTAGGGAATGGCTATGGCTACACCTTC. This codes for CASSWSVGNGYGYTF.

The count of this clone is one. This chain joins TRBV6-1 and TRBJ2-1; 7 bases are a match to TRBD1. After removal of 2 bases from V and 5 bases from J, the junction contained 3 bases not matched to a gene. Germline V CDR1 and CDR2: MNHNS, SASEGT. This CDR3 has 14 amino acids. The CDR3, as DNA: TGTGCCAGCAGTGAATCGGGACAGAACAATGAGCAGTTCTTC. Encoded protein: CASSESGQNNEQFF.

The rearrangement links TRBV6-1 to TRBJ2-7, with D possibly TRBD1 on 6 matching bases. Germline CDR1 reads MNHNS; CDR2 reads SASEGT. V dropped 4 bases and J dropped 2 bases, with 12 bases sitting between them. The CDR3 totals 14 residues. The chain's CDR3 is CASSGVGAPYEQYF. CDR3 sequence (DNA): TGTGCCAGCAGTGGGGTGGGGGCTCCCTACGAGCAGTACTTC.

This chain joins TRBV9 and TRBJ1-1; D gene unclear. The CDR3 runs to 15 residues. The germline CDR1 and CDR2 sequences are SGDLS and YYNGEE. The germline V and J ends were trimmed by 3 bases and 1 base, with 13 bases remaining between them. As DNA, the CDR3 is TGTGCCAGCAGCGGGACGTTGGCGGGGAACACTGAAGCTTTCTTT. Encoded protein: CASSGTLAGNTEAFF. Combining the CDR3 with reference TRBV9 and TRBJ1-1 gives the whole variable domain DSGVTQTPKHLITATGQRVTLRCSPRSGDLSVYWYQQSLDQGLQFLIQYYNGEERAKGNILERFSAQQFPDLHSELNLSSLELGDSALYFCASSGTLAGNTEAFFGQGTRLTVV.

The chain recombines TRBV6-5 with TRBJ2-6; D is tentatively TRBD1 or TRBD2 (6 bases each). CDR3 length equals 15 residues. CDR1 MNHEY and CDR2 SVGAGI come from the germline V gene. V was trimmed by 5 bases and J by 3 bases, leaving 11 bases between them. Here the CDR3 reads CASSRGGLGANVLTF. In nucleotides, the CDR3 is TGTGCCAGCAGTAGAGGGGGACTTGGGGCCAACGTCCTGACTTTC.

The CDR3 loop is CASSRTSGRWDEQFF. In DNA, the CDR3 is TGTGCCAGCAGCAGGACTAGCGGGAGATGGGATGAGCAGTTCTTC. The chain couples TRBV11-2 to TRBJ2-1, with TRBD2 identical over 13 bases. This CDR3 is 15 amino acids long. Germline V gene sequence: CDR1 SGHAT, CDR2 FQNNGV. Germline trimming cut 5 bases from V and 8 bases from J; bases unmatched to any gene: 6.

V and J are TRBV19 and TRBJ2-1; D is uncertain. The CDR3 totals 13 residues. V lost 2 bases and J 7 bases, leaving 9 bases between the germline ends. Germline V gene sequence: CDR1 LNHDA, CDR2 SQIVND (reference sequence). CDR3: CASSISDRNEQFF. CDR3 bases: TGTGCCAGTAGTATATCCGACCGGAATGAGCAGTTCTTC.

This chain uses TRBV2 with TRBJ1-2, with D hard to call. The V gene's germline CDR1 is SNHLY and CDR2 FYNNEI. V shed 0 bases and J shed 8 bases, with 7 bases lying between them. The CDR3 loop spans 12 amino acids. The CDR3 DNA reads TGTGCCAGCAGTGAAGCGGCGGAGGGCTACACCTTC. This codes for CASSEAAEGYTF.

A note on this clone: At the DNA level, this CDR3 is encoded by other sequences in the same sample as well. The chain uses TRBV30 and TRBJ1-6; D unresolved. Germline CDR1 is GTSNPN and CDR2 is SVGIG (reference sequence). V was shortened by 0 bases and J by 9 bases, with 12 bases between the two germline ends. This CDR3 has 14 amino acids. Written as DNA, the CDR3 is TGTGCCTGGAGTGTAAGGAGCAGCAGTTCACCCCTCCACTTT. It is translated as CAWSVRSSSSPLHF.

The chain couples TRBV9 to TRBJ2-2; the D is unclear. CDR3 length equals 15 residues. Trimming took off 0 bases at V and 6 bases at J, with 12 bases between the two ends. The germline V gene encodes CDR1 SGDLS and CDR2 YYNGEE. The CDR3 coding sequence is TGTGCCAGCAGCGTAGCAGGATTGGCGCCCGGGGAGCTGTTTTTT. Its protein product is CASSVAGLAPGELFF.

This chain links TRBV6-1 with TRBJ1-6, with D tentatively TRBD1 (6 bases). Trimming pared 10 bases from V and 0 bases from J, leaving 10 bases between. The CDR3 consists of 14 residues. CDR1 is MNHNS and CDR2 is SASEGT in the germline V gene. As DNA, the CDR3 is TGTGCCAACAGGGAGAGCTCCTATAATTCACCCCTCCACTTT. It specifies CANRESSYNSPLHF.

This clone has just one count. The chain is built from TRBV11-2 and TRBJ2-1; TRBD1 or TRBD2 may be the D gene (5 bases each). Trimming removed 5 bases from V and 0 bases from J, with 11 bases in between. The CDR3 contains 15 residues. From germline, CDR1 is SGHAT and CDR2 FQNNGV. The CDR3 here is CASSAGTLSYNEQFF. In nucleotides, the CDR3 is TGTGCCAGCAGCGCTGGGACCCTCTCCTACAATGAGCAGTTCTTC.

The chain is built from TRBV7-9 and TRBJ2-7, with TRBD2 matching 11 bases. This CDR3 comprises 14 residues. Germline trimming cut 4 bases from V and 2 bases from J; bases unmatched to any gene: 1. Germline CDR1 SEHNR, CDR2 FQNEAQ (reference sequence). As DNA, the CDR3 is TGTGCCAGCAGCTATAGCGGGGGGGCCTACGAGCAGTACTTC. This encodes CASSYSGGAYEQYF.

Only one count was recorded for this clone. The chain couples TRBV7-9 to TRBJ1-6; D not resolved. The CDR3 has 15 amino acids. Looked up from germline, CDR1 is SEHNR and CDR2 is FQNEAQ (reference sequence). V was clipped by 0 bases and J by 9 bases, with 12 bases between them. CDR3 in amino acids: CASSLAGLSGSPLHF. The CDR3, as DNA: TGTGCCAGCAGCTTAGCAGGACTGTCGGGTTCACCCCTCCACTTT.

This sequence joins TRBV21-1 and TRBJ2-2; TRBD1 is the table's D call, not checked against the DNA. TRBV21-1 is reported as a pseudogene. The CDR3 totals 19 residues. In DNA form, the CDR3 reads TGTGCCAGCAGCAAAGGGGTAGACAGGGATCTTCGTCGCACCGGGGAGCTGTTTTTT. This encodes CASSKGVDRDLRRTGELFF.

V is TRBV11-2 and J is TRBJ2-1, with 7 bases fitting TRBD2. The CDR3 has 15 amino acids. Germline CDR1 reads SGHAT; CDR2 reads FQNNGV. The V and J ends lost 5 bases and 6 bases, in that order; junction bases with no gene match: 10. The CDR3 region has the DNA TGTGCCAGCAGCCGCATAGGGAGCGGGACCAATGAGCAGTTCTTC. It codes for CASSRIGSGTNEQFF.

The chain uses TRBV19 and TRBJ2-7; D might be TRBD1 (6 bases). Germline V gene lookup returns CDR1 LNHDA and CDR2 SQIVND (reference sequence). The CDR3 is 15 residues long. V was pared by 4 bases and J by 3 bases, with 16 bases between. CDR3 residues: CASSRATGNFYEQYF. The CDR3, as DNA: TGTGCCAGTAGTAGAGCTACAGGGAACTTCTACGAGCAGTACTTC.

The chain links TRBV19 to TRBJ2-1, with TRBD2 matching 8 bases. This CDR3 is built from 17 residues. CDR1 and CDR2 (germline): LNHDA, SQIVND (reference sequence). V was pared by 4 bases and J by 1 base, with 9 bases of the junction left unmatched. CDR3 in DNA: TGTGCCAGTAGTAAGCTGCGGGGGGCAAAATCCTACAATGAGCAGTTCTTC. This encodes CASSKLRGAKSYNEQFF.

The table lists this clone with a count of one. CDR3 DNA sequence: TGTGCCAGCAGCTCATTAGAGAGGGGGGAGCAGTTCTTC. Translating gives CASSSLERGEQFF. This chain connects TRBV7-9 to TRBJ2-1; possibly TRBD1 for D (6 bases). The CDR3 runs 13 residues. Trimming took 4 bases from V and 10 from J, leaving 14 bases between them. CDR1 and CDR2 (germline): SEHNR, FQNEAQ (reference sequence).